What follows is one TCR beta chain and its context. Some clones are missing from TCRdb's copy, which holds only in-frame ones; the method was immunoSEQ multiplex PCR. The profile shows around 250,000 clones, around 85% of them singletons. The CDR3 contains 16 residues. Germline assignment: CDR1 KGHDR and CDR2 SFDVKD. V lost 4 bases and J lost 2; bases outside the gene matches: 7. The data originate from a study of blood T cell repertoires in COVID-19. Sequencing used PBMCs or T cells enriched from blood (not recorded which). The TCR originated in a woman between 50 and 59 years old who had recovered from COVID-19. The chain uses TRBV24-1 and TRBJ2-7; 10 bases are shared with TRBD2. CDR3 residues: CATSDQLAGPPYEQYF. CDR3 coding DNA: TGTGCCACCAGTGACCAACTAGCGGGACCCCCCTACGAGCAGTACTTC.